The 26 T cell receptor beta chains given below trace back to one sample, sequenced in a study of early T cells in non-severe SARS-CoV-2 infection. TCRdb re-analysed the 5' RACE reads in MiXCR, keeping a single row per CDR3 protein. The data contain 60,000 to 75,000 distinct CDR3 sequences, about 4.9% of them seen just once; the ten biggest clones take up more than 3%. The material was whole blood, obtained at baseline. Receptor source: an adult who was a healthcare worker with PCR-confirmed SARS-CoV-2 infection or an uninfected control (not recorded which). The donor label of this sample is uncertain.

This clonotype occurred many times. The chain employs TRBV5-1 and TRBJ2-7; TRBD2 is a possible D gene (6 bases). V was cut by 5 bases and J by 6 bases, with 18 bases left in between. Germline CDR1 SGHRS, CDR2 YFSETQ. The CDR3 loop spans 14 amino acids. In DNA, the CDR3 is TGCGCCAGCAGTCCTAGAGATGGGGGAGGCGAGCAGTACTTC. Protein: CASSPRDGGGEQYF.

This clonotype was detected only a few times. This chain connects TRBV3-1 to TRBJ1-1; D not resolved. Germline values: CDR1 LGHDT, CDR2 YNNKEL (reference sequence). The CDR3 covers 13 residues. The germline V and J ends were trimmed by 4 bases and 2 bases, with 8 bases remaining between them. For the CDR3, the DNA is TGTGCCAGCAGCCCGGACCCCAACACTGAAGCTTTCTTT. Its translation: CASSPDPNTEAFF. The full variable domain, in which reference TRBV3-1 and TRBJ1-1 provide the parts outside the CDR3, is DTAVSQTPKYLVTQMGNDKSIKCEQNLGHDTMYWYKQDSKKFLKIMFSYNNKELIINETVPNRFSPKSPDKAHLNLHINSLELGDSAVYFCASSPDPNTEAFFGQGTRLTVV.

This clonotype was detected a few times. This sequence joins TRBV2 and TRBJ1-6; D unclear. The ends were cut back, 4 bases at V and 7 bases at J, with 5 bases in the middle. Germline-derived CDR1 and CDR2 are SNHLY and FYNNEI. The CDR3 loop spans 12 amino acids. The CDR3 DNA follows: TGTGCCAGCAGTGTACGGAATTCACCCCTCCACTTT. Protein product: CASSVRNSPLHF.

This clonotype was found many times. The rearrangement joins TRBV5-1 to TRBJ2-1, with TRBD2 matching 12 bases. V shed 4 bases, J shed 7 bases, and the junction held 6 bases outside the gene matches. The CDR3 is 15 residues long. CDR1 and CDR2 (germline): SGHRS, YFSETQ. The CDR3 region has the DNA TGCGCCAGCAGCCCGAGGCTAGCGGGGGGGAATGAGCAGTTCTTC. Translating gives CASSPRLAGGNEQFF. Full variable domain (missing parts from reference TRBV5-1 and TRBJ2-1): KAGVTQTPRYLIKTRGQQVTLSCSPISGHRSVSWYQQTPGQGLQFLFEYFSETQRNKGNFPGRFSGRQFSNSRSEMNVSTLELGDSALYLCASSPRLAGGNEQFFGPGTRLTVL.

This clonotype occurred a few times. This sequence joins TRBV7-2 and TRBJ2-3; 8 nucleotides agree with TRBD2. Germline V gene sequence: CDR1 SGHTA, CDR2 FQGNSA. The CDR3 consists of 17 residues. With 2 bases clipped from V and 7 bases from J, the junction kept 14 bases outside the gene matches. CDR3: CASSLTAAGGAGYTQYF. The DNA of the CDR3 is TGTGCCAGCAGCTTAACGGCCGCCGGGGGGGCCGGTTATACGCAGTATTTT.

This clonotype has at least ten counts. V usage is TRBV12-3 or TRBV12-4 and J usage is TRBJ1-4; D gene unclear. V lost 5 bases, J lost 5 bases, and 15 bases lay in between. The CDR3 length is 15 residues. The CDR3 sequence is CASSALELTNEKLFF. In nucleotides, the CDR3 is TGTGCCAGCAGTGCCCTAGAATTAACAAATGAAAAACTGTTTTTT.

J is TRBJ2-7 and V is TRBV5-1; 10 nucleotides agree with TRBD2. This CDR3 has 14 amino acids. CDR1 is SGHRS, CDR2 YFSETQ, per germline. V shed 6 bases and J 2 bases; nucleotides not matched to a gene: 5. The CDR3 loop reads CASKVAGGTYEQYF. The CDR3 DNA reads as TGCGCCAGCAAAGTAGCGGGGGGCACCTACGAGCAGTACTTC.

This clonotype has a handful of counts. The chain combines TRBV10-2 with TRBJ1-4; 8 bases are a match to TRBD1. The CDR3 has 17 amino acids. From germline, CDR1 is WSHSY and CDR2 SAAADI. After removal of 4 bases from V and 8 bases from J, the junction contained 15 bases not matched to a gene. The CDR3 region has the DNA TGCGCCAGCAGTGTGGTGGACAGGGATCTTGGGGTAGAAAAACTGTTTTTT. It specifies CASSVVDRDLGVEKLFF.

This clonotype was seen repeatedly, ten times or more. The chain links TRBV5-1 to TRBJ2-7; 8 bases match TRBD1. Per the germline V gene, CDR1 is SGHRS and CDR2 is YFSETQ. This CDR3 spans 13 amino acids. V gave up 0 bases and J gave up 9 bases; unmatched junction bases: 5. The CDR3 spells CASSLELQGGQYF. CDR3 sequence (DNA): TGCGCCAGCAGCTTGGAGTTACAGGGGGGGCAGTACTTC.

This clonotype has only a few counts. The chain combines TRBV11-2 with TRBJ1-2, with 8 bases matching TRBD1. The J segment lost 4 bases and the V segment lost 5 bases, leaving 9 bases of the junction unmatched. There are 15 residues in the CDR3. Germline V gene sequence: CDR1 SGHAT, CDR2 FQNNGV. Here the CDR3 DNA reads TGTGCCAGCAGCCAAGGACAGGGTTTCGTCTATGGCTACACCTTC. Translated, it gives CASSQGQGFVYGYTF.

CDR3 DNA: TGTGCCAGCTGGGGGGGTATGAGACAGAATGAGCAGTTCTTC. Amino acid sequence: CASWGGMRQNEQFF. V and J are TRBV7-9 and TRBJ2-1, with 7 nucleotides matching TRBD2. The junction had 11 bases not matched to a gene; V was cut back by 8 bases and J by 7 bases. Germline values: CDR1 SEHNR, CDR2 FQNEAQ (reference sequence). The CDR3 runs to 14 residues.

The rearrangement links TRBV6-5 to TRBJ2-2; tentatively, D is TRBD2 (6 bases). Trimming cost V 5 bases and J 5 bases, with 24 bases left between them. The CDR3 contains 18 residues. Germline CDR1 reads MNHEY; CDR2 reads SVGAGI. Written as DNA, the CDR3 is TGTGCCAGCAGTCCCCCGGGGCAGGGACTCCGGGGGACCGGGGAGCTGTTTTTT. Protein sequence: CASSPPGQGLRGTGELFF.

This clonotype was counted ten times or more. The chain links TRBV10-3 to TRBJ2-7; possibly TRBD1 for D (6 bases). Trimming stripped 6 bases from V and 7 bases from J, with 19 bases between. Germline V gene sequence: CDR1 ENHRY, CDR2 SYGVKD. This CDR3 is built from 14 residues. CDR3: CAISVTGTSFEQYF. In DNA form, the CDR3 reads TGTGCCATCAGCGTGACCGGGACAAGTTTTGAGCAGTACTTC.

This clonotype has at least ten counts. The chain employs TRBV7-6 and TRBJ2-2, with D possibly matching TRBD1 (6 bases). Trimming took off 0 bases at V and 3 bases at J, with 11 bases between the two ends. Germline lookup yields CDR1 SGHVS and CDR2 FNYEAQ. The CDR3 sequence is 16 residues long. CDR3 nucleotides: TGTGCCAGCAGCTTAGCGGCAGGGGTGGACACCGGGGAGCTGTTTTTT. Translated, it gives CASSLAAGVDTGELFF.

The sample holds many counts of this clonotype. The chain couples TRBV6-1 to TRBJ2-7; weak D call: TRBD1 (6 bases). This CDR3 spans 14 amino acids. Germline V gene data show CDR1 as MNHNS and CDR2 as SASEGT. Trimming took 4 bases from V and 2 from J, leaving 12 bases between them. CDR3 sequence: CASSGRTVPYEQYF. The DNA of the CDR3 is TGTGCCAGCAGTGGACGGACAGTGCCCTACGAGCAGTACTTC.

Here the CDR3 DNA reads TGTGCCAGCAGCCCTGGGGTTATCACGGATACGCAGTATTTT. Translation gives CASSPGVITDTQYF. This rearrangement joins TRBV6-2 or TRBV6-3 to TRBJ2-3; no reliable D call. CDR3 length: 14 residues. Germline loops: CDR1 MNHEY, CDR2 SVGEGT. V was clipped by 6 bases and J by 6 bases, with 16 bases between them.

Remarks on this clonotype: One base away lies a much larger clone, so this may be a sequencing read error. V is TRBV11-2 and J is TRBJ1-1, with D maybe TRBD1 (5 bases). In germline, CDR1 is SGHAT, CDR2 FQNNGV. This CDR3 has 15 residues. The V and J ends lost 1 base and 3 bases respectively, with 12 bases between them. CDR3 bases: TGTGCCAGCAGCTTAGCCGGGACGGTGGACACTGAAGCTTTCTTT. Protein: CASSLAGTVDTEAFF.

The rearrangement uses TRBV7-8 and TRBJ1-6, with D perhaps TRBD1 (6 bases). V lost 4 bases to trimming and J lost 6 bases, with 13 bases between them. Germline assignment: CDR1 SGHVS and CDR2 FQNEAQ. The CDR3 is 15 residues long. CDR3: CASSSPGGANSPLHF. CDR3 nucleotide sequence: TGTGCCAGCAGCTCCCCCGGGGGGGCTAATTCACCCCTCCACTTT.

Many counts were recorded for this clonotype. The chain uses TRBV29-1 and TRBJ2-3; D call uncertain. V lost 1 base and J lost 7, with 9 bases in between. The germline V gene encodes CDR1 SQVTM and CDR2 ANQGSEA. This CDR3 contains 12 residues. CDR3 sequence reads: CSVEGAGYTQYF. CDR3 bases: TGCAGCGTTGAAGGAGCTGGTTATACGCAGTATTTT.

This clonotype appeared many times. CDR3: CSARDPKGIYYTF. The CDR3 DNA reads TGCAGTGCTAGAGATCCCAAAGGTATTTACTACACCTTC. V and J are TRBV20-1 and TRBJ1-2; unclear D gene. The CDR3 has 13 residues. V lost 0 bases to trimming and J lost 10 bases, with 15 bases between them. Germline V gene data show CDR1 as DFQATT and CDR2 as SNEGSKA (reference sequence).

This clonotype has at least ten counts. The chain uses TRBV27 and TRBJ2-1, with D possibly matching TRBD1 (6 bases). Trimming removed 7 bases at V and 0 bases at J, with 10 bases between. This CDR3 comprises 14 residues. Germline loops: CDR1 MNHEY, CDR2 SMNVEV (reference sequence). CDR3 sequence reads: CASKGDVSYNEQFF. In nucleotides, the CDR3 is TGTGCCAGCAAGGGGGACGTCTCCTACAATGAGCAGTTCTTC.

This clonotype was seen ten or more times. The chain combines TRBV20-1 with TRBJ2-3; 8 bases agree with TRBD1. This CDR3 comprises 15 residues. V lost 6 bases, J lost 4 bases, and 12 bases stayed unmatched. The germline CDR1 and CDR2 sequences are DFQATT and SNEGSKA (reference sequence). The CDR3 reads CSAPPRRGLADTQYF. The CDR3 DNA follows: TGCAGTGCCCCCCCTCGCAGGGGGCTAGCAGATACGCAGTATTTT.

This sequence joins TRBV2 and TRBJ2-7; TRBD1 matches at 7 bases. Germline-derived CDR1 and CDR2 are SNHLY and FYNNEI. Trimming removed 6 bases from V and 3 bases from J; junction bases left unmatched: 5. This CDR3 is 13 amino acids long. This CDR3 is CASRGDRLYEQYF. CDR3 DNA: TGTGCCAGCAGAGGGGACAGACTCTACGAGCAGTACTTC.

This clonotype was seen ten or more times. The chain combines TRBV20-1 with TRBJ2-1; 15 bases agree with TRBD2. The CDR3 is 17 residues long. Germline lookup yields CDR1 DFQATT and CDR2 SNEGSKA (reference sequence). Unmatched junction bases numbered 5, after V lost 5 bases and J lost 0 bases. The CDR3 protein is CSASGTSGGHSYNEQFF. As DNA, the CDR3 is TGCAGTGCTTCCGGGACTAGCGGGGGGCACTCCTACAATGAGCAGTTCTTC.

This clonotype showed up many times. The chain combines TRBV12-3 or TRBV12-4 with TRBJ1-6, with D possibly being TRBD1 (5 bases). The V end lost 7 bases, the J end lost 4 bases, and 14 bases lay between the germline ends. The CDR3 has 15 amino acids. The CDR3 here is CASTPEGPYNSPLHF. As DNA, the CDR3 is TGTGCCAGCACCCCGGAGGGGCCTTATAATTCACCCCTCCACTTT.

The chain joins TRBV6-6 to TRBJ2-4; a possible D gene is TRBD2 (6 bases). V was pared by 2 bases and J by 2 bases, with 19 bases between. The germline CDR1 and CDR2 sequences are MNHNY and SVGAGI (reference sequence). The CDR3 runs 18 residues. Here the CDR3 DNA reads TGTGCCAGCAGTTACCCCACACACGGGGGTTCGACCAAAAACATTCAGTACTTC. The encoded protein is CASSYPTHGGSTKNIQYF.